The source of this T cell receptor beta chain is a study of OX40 agonist ivuxolimab in advanced cancers. Overall study context: Recorded diagnoses for dose-escalation patients were hepatocellular carcinoma, melanoma, renal cell or head and neck cancer.

V lost 0 bases, J lost 13 bases, and 24 bases lay in between. The germline V gene encodes CDR1 GTSNPN and CDR2 SVGIG (reference sequence). The CDR3 runs to 15 residues. Findings of the study overall: Patients who responded partially at 0.1-3.0 mg/kg showed clonal expansion ranking among the lowest. In the 0.1 to 3.0 mg/kg range, CD4+ and CD8+ blood T cells had expanded clonally by week 6.

For this clone: Its antigen is as yet unknown.

The data were produced by immunoSEQ multiplex PCR, yet TCRdb's version contains in-frame clones alone and is incomplete. In the table there are around 49,000 clones, 85% to 90% of which are singletons. The clonotype originates from an adult with an advanced solid tumor such as melanoma, head and neck, liver or kidney cancer. Sequencing used CD4+ or CD8+ T cells sorted from blood, obtained in a trial of the OX40 agonist ivuxolimab. V and J are TRBV30 and TRBJ2-5; D ambiguous. This CDR3 is CAWSVSFVPWSPRYF. In DNA, the CDR3 is TGTGCCTGGAGTGTATCCTTCGTCCCCTGGAGTCCGAGGTACTTC.